This T cell receptor beta chain derives from a study of human T cells and chemical hapten exposure. Turning to the study itself: Largely, small differences in pooled library volume made per-sample TCR yields vary. General study points: TCRs exceeding 1 in 1000 frequency stayed unchanged with DPC sensitization.

It was the library that attached unique molecular identifiers to individual cDNA molecules. TCRdb passed the reads through MiXCR, listing each CDR3 protein once. The sample has about 120,000 distinct CDR3 sequences, over 7.5% seen once; the top ten hold about 1.4%. CDR3 length equals 15 residues. Trimming took 6 bases from V and 4 from J; bases not matched to a gene: 8. Germline CDR1 MNHEY, CDR2 SVGAGI. Total RNA was isolated from unfractionated whole blood. This clonotype occurred a few times. Its matching antigen is unknown. Sequenced sample: whole blood. The clonotype comes from a human donor in good health. Some clones in this sample may be carry-over from other donors' samples. This chain joins TRBV6-5 and TRBJ2-1; 8 nucleotides match TRBD2. The CDR3 DNA reads as TGTGCCAGCAGCTCGCTAGCGGGTGTATACAATGAGCAGTTCTTC. Translating it yields CASSSLAGVYNEQFF.